The clone carrying this T cell receptor beta chain was observed once. Its specificity is unknown. Extraction and reverse transcription of RNA yielded cDNA as the sequencing template. The method was immunoSEQ multiplex PCR; TCRdb's version includes in-frame clones alone and lacks a portion of them. The data hold 190,000 or so clones, with roughly 62% observed a single time. This entry is derived from a study of CD8+ T cells in alopecia areata. Study at large: Among treated patients, oral tofacitinib was administered at 5 to 10 mg twice daily.

Stated treatment: oral pan-JAK inhibitor, 5-10 mg twice daily. The CDR3 consists of 17 residues. Trimming cost V 3 bases and J 8 bases, with 25 bases left between them. CDR1 SGHVS and CDR2 FQNEAQ come from the germline V gene. The study's findings and limits: Under tofacitinib, numerous expanded lesional clonotypes remained detectable in scalp and blood.

The chain is built from TRBV7-8 and TRBJ1-2, with D hard to call. This clonotype originated in a human donor with alopecia areata. The specimen comprised CD8+ T cells sorted from blood, sampled at week 24, from a patient treated with tofacitinib. The CDR3 nucleotides are TGTGCCAGCAGCTTTCCAAAACAACAGACCATTCATGAGGGCTACACCTTC. Encoded protein: CASSFPKQQTIHEGYTF.